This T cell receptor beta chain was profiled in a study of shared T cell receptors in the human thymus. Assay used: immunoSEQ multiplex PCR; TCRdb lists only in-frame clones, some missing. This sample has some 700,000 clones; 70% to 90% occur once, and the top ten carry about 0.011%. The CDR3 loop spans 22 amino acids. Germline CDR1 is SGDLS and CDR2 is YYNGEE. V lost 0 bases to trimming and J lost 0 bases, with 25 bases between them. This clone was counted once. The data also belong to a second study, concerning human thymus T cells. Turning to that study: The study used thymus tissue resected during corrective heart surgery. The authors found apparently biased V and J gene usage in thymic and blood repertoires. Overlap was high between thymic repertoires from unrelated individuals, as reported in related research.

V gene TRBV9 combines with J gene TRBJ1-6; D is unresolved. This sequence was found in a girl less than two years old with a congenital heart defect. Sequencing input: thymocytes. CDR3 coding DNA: TGTGCCAGCAGCGTAGCTGAGTTCAGGACCCTAGACTACGGCTCCTATAATTCACCCCTCCACTTT. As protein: CASSVAEFRTLDYGSYNSPLHF.